What follows describes a single T cell receptor (beta chain). The record originates from a study of OX40 agonist ivuxolimab in advanced cancers. Study in general: Patients were infused with ivuxolimab every 2 weeks at 0.01 to 10 mg/kg.

Measured with immunoSEQ multiplex PCR; TCRdb has only the in-frame clones, and not every one. The repertoire consists of about 46,000 clones, with about 91% occurring once and the leading ten covering 4.9%. With 7 bases removed from V and 3 bases from J, the gap between germline ends came to 15 bases. Germline CDR1 and CDR2: LGHNA and YSLEER. This CDR3 region has 14 residues. The TCR originated in an adult with an advanced solid tumor such as melanoma, head and neck, liver or kidney cancer. The chain recombines TRBV4-3 with TRBJ1-2; possible D gene TRBD1, 5 bases. The sample here was CD4+ or CD8+ T cells sorted from blood, taken in a trial of the OX40 agonist ivuxolimab. The CDR3 sequence is CASKITGTDYGYTF. The CDR3, as DNA: TGCGCCAGCAAAATTACCGGGACCGACTATGGCTACACCTTC.